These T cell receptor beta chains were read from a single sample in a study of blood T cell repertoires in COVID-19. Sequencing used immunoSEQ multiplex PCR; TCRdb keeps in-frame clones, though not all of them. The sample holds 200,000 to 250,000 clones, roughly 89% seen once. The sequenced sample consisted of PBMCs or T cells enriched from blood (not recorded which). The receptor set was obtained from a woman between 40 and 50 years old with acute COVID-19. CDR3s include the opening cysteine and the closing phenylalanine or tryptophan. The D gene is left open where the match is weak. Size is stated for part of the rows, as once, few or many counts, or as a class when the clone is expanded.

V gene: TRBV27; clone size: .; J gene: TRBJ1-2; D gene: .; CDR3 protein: CASSLSRGDGYTF; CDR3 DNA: TGTGCCAGCAGTTTATCGCGGGGAGATGGCTACACCTTC
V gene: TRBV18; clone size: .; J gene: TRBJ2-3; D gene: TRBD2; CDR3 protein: CASSSESGGLSTDTQYF; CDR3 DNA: TGTGCCAGCTCATCCGAAAGCGGGGGGCTATCCACAGATACGCAGTATTTT
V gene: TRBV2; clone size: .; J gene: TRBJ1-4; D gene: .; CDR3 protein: CASSDSATNEKLFF; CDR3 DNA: TGTGCCAGCAGTGATTCTGCAACTAATGAAAAACTGTTTTTT
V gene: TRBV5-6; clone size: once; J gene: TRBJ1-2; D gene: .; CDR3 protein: CASSPLAGSYGYTF; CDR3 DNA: TGTGCCAGCAGCCCCTTAGCAGGGTCTTATGGCTACACCTTC
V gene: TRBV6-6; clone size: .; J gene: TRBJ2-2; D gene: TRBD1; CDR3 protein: CASSRKVGTGNTGELFF; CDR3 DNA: TGTGCCAGCAGTCGAAAAGTGGGGACAGGGAACACCGGGGAGCTGTTTTTT
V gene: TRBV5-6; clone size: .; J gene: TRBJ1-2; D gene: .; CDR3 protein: CASSLSREYGYTF; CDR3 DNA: TGTGCCAGCAGCCTCTCGAGGGAATATGGCTACACCTTC
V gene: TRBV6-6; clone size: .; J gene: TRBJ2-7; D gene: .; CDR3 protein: CASSYSETGVEQYF; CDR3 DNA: TGTGCCAGCAGTTACTCGGAAACGGGGGTCGAGCAGTACTTC
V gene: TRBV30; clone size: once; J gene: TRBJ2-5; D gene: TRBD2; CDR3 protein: CAWSWASGGRETQYF; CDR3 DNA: TGTGCCTGGAGTTGGGCTAGCGGGGGAAGGGAGACCCAGTACTTC
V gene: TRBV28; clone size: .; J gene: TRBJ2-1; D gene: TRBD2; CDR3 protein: CASSFKGGEQFF; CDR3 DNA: TGTGCCAGCAGTTTTAAGGGAGGGGAGCAGTTCTTC
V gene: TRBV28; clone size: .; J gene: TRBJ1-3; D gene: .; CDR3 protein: CASSFAGPRNTIYF; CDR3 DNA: TGTGCCAGCAGTTTCGCGGGACCTAGAAACACCATATATTTT
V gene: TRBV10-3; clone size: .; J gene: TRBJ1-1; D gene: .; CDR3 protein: CAISESRGVLNTEAFF; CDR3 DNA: TGTGCCATCAGTGAGTCCCGGGGGGTCCTGAACACTGAAGCTTTCTTT
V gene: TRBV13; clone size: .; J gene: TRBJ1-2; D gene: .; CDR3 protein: CASSSQGTRIYGYTF; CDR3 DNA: TGTGCCAGCAGCTCGCAAGGGACAAGGATCTATGGCTACACCTTC
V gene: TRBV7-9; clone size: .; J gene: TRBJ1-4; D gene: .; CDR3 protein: CASRFLLTNEKLFF; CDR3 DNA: TGTGCCAGCAGGTTCCTCCTAACTAATGAAAAACTGTTTTTT
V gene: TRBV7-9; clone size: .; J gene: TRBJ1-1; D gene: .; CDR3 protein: CVMGQGMNTEAFF; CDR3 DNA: TGTGTCATGGGCCAGGGCATGAACACTGAAGCTTTCTTT
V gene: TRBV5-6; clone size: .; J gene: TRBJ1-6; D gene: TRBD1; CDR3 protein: CASSLRTGVYNSPLHF; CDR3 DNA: TGTGCCAGCAGCTTGCGGACAGGGGTCTATAATTCACCCCTCCACTTT
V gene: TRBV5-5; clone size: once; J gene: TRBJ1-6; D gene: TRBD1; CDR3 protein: CASSQGQGANSPLHF; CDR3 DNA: TGTGCCAGCAGCCAAGGACAGGGGGCAAATTCACCCCTCCACTTT
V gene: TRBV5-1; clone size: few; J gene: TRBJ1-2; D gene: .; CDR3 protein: CASSLQVDYGYTF; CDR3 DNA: TGCGCCAGCAGCCTACAGGTAGACTATGGCTACACCTTC
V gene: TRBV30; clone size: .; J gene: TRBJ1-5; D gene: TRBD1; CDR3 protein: CAWSRQGAGQPQHF; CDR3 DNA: TGTGCCTGGAGTAGACAGGGGGCCGGTCAGCCCCAGCATTTT
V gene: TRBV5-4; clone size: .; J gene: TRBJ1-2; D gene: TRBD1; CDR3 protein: CASSIQGPHGYTF; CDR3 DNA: TGTGCCAGCAGCATACAGGGGCCCCATGGCTACACCTTC
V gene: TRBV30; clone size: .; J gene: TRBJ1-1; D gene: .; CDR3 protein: CACSGGQTEAFF; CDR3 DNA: TGTGCCTGCTCGGGGGGGCAGACTGAAGCTTTCTTT
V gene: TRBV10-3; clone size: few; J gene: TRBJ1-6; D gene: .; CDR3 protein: CAITRGGLNSPLHF; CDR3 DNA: TGTGCCATCACGCGGGGGGGCCTCAATTCACCCCTCCACTTT
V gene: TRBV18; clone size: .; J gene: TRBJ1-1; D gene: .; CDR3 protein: CAGSGDRRTEAFF; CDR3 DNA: TGTGCCGGCTCGGGCGACAGGCGCACTGAAGCTTTCTTT
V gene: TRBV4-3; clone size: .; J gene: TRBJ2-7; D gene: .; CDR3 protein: CASSQDSRALYEQYF; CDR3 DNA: TGCGCCAGCAGCCAAGATTCCAGGGCGCTCTACGAGCAGTACTTC
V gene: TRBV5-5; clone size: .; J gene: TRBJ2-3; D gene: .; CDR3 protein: CASSQEGATDTQYF; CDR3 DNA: TGTGCCAGCAGCCAGGAAGGGGCCACAGATACGCAGTATTTT
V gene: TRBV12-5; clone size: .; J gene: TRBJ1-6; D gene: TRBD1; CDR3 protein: CASGLGQGYDSPLHF; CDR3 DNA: TGTGCTAGTGGTTTGGGACAGGGGTACGATTCACCCCTCCACTTT
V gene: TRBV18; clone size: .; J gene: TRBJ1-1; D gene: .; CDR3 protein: CASSPPGGKNTEAFF; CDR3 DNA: TGTGCCAGCTCACCACCTGGAGGGAAGAACACTGAAGCTTTCTTT
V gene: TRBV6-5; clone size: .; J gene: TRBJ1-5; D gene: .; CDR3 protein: CASRSTGNQPQHF; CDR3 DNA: TGTGCCAGCAGGTCCACAGGGAATCAGCCCCAGCATTTT
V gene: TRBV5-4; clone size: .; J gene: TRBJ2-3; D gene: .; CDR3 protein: CASSLTRTTTDTQYF; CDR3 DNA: TGTGCCAGCAGCTTGACCCGGACTACCACAGATACGCAGTATTTT
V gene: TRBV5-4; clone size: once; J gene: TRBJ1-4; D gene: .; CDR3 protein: CASSSGTLSEKLFF; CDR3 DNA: TGTGCCAGCAGCTCGGGGACACTATCTGAAAAACTGTTTTTT
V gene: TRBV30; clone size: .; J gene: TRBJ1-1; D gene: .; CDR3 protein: CAWSRDRDTEAFF; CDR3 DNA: TGTGCCTGGAGTCGGGATCGGGACACTGAAGCTTTCTTT
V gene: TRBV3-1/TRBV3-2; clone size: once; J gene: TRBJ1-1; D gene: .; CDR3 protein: CASSQGWGGTEAFF; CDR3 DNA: TGTGCCAGCAGCCAAGGGTGGGGGGGCACTGAAGCTTTCTTT
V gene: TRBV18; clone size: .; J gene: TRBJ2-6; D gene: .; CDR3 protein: CASSPRTTSGANVLTF; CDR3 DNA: TGTGCCAGCTCACCTCGCACAACCTCTGGGGCCAACGTCCTGACTTTC
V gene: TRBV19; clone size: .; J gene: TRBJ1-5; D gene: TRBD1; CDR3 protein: CASSISTGINQPQHF; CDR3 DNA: TGTGCCAGTAGTATTTCGACAGGGATCAATCAGCCCCAGCATTTT
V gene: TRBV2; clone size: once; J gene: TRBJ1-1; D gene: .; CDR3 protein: CASSEYRNTEAFF; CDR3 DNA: TGTGCCAGCAGTGAATACAGGAACACTGAAGCTTTCTTT
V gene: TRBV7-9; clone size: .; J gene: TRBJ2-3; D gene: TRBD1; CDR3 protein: CASSLSGQGVTDTQYF; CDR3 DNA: TGTGCCAGCAGCTTGTCGGGACAGGGAGTCACAGATACGCAGTATTTT
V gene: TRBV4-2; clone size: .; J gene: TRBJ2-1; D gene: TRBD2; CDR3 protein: CASSLRTSGGNNEQFF; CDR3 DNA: TGTGCCAGCAGCCTAAGGACTAGCGGGGGGAACAATGAGCAGTTCTTC
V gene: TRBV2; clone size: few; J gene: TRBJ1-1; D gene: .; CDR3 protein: CASSGAAGANTEAFF; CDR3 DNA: TGTGCCAGCAGTGGAGCGGCAGGGGCCAACACTGAAGCTTTCTTT
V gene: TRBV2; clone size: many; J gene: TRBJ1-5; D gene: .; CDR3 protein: CASSEARGAGQPQHF; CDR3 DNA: TGTGCCAGCAGTGAAGCGCGGGGGGCGGGTCAGCCCCAGCATTTT
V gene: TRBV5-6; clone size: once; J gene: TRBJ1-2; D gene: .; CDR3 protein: CASSLAPVYGYTF; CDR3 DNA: TGTGCCAGCAGCTTGGCGCCGGTATATGGCTACACCTTC
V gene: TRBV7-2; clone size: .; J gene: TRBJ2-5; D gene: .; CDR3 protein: CASSLEGGRRETQYF; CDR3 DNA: TGTGCCAGCAGCTTAGAGGGGGGGAGGCGAGAGACCCAGTACTTC
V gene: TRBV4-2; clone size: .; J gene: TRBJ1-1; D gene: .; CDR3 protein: CASSQEREAFF; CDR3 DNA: TGTGCCAGCAGCCAAGAGAGAGAAGCTTTCTTT
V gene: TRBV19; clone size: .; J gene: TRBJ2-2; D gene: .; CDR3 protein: CASSTSQGSTGELFF; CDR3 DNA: TGTGCCAGTAGTACCTCACAGGGAAGCACCGGGGAGCTGTTTTTT
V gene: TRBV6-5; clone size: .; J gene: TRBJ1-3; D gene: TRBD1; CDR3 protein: CASSLDRGIGNTIYF; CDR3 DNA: TGTGCCAGCAGTTTAGACAGGGGAATTGGAAACACCATATATTTT
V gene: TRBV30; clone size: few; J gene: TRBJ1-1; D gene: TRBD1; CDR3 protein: CALDRSMNTEAFF; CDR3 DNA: TGTGCCCTGGACAGGAGTATGAACACTGAAGCTTTCTTT
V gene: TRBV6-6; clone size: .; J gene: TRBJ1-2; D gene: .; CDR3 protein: CASTFPSSISRGYTF; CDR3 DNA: TGTGCCAGCACCTTCCCCTCCAGTATCTCTAGGGGCTACACCTTC
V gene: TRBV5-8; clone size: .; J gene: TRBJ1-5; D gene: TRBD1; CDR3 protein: CASSATGGLGQPQHF; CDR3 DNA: TGTGCCAGCAGCGCGACAGGGGGGCTCGGTCAGCCCCAGCATTTT
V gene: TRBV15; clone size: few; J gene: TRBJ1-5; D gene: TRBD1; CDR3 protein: CATERDRGQGQPQHF; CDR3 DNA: TGTGCCACCGAGAGGGACAGGGGGCAGGGTCAGCCCCAGCATTTT
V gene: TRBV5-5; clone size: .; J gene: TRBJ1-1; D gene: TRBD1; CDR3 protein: CASSAPGQGLRTEAFF; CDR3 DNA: TGTGCCAGCAGCGCTCCGGGACAGGGACTGAGGACTGAAGCTTTCTTT
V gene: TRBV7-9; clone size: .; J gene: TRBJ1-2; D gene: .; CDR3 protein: CASSLAGVDYGYTF; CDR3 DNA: TGTGCCAGCAGCTTAGCCGGGGTCGACTATGGCTACACCTTC
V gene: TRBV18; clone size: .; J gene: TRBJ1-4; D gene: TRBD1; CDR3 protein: CASSPDRGADEKLFF; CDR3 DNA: TGTGCCAGCTCCCCTGACAGGGGTGCGGATGAAAAACTGTTTTTT
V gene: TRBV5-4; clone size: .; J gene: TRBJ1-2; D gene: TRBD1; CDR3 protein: CASSPGDSLNYGYTF; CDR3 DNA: TGTGCCAGCAGCCCGGGGGACAGCCTAAACTATGGCTACACCTTC
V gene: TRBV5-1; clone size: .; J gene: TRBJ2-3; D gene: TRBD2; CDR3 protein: CASSLGRRGEPDTQYF; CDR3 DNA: TGCGCCAGCAGCTTGGGGCGGCGGGGGGAACCAGATACGCAGTATTTT
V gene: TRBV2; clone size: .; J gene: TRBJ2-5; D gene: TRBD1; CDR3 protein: CASSEAFWDRDQETQYF; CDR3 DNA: TGTGCCAGCAGTGAAGCCTTTTGGGACAGGGACCAAGAGACCCAGTACTTC
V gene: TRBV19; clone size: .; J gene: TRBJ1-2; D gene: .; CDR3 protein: CASAAGTTGYGYTF; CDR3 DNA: TGTGCCAGTGCAGCCGGGACAACTGGCTATGGCTACACCTTC
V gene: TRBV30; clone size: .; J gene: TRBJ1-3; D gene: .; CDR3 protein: CAWSDRGFSGNTIYF; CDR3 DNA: TGTGCCTGGAGTGATAGGGGATTCTCTGGAAACACCATATATTTT
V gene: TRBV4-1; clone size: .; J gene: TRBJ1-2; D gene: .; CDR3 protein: CASSQDLAKGNYGYTF; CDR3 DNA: TGCGCCAGCAGCCAAGATCTTGCGAAGGGGAACTATGGCTACACCTTC
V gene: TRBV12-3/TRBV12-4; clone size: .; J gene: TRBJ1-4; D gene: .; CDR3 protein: CASRTDEEKLFF; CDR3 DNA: TGTGCCAGCAGGACAGATGAGGAAAAACTGTTTTTT
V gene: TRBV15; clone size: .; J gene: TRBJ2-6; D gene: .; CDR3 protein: CATRQAPGANVLTF; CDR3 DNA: TGTGCCACCAGGCAGGCACCTGGGGCCAACGTCCTGACTTTC
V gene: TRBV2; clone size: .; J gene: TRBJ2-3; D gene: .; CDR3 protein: CASSEVGTSTDTQYF; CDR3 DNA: TGTGCCAGCAGTGAAGTTGGGACTAGCACAGATACGCAGTATTTT